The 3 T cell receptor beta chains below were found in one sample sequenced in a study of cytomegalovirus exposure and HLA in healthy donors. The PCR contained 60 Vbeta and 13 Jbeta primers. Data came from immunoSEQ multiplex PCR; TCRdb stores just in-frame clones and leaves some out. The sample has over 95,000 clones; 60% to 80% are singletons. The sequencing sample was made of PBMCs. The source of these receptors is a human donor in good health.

CDR3 protein: CASRTAGGPIGYEQFF. Here the CDR3 DNA reads TGTGCCAGTAGGACAGCGGGAGGGCCTATCGGTTATGAGCAGTTCTTC. The chain carries TRBV19 and TRBJ2-1; 10 bases are a match to TRBD2. The germline V gene has CDR1 LNHDA and CDR2 SQIVND (reference sequence). V trimming: 6 bases; J trimming: 8 bases; junction bases outside the gene matches: 13. The CDR3 runs to 16 residues.

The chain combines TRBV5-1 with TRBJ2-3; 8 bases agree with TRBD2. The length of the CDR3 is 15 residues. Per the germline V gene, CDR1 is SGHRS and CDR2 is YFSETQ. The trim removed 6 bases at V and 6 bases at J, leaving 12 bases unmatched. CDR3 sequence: CASMASGGPGDTQYF. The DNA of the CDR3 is TGCGCCAGCATGGCAAGCGGGGGCCCGGGGGATACGCAGTATTTT. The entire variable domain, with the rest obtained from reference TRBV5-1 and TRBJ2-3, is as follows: KAGVTQTPRYLIKTRGQQVTLSCSPISGHRSVSWYQQTPGQGLQFLFEYFSETQRNKGNFPGRFSGRQFSNSRSEMNVSTLELGDSALYLCASMASGGPGDTQYFGPGTRLTVL.

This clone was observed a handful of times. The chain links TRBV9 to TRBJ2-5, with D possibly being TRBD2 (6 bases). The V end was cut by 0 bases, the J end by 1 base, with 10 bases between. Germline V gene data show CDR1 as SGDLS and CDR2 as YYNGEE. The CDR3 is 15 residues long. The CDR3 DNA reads TGTGCCAGCAGCGTAGCTGGAGGGATCCAAGAGACCCAGTACTTC. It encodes CASSVAGGIQETQYF.